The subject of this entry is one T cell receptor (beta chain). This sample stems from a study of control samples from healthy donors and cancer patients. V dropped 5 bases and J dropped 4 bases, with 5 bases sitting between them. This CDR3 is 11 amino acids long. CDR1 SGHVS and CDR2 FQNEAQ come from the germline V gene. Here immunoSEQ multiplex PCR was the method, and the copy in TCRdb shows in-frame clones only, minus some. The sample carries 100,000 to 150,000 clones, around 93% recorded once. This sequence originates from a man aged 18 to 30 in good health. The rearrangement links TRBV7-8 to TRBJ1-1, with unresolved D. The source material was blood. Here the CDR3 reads CASSRSTEAFF. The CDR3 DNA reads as TGTGCCAGCAGCCGGAGCACTGAAGCTTTCTTT. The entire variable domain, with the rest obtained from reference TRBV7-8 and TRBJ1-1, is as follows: GAGVSQSPRYKVAKRGQDVALRCDPISGHVSLFWYQQALGQGPEFLTYFQNEAQLDKSGLPSDRFFAERPEGSVSTLKIQRTQQEDSAVYLCASSRSTEAFFGQGTRLTVV.